The T cell receptor beta chain described here comes from a study of T cells after yellow fever vaccination. From germline, CDR1 is SGHRS and CDR2 YFSETQ. V was cut by 3 bases and J by 0 bases, with 15 bases left in between. The CDR3 spans 16 residues. Findings of the study overall: A faster peak, day 5 versus 15, was reached by the weaker secondary response. CD4 and CD8 compartments shared a small share of clonotypes, likely from convergent recombination.

TCRdb fed the 5' RACE reads into MiXCR, producing one record per CDR3 protein. Of approximately 90,000 distinct CDR3 sequences in the sample, about an eighth are singletons; the top ten hold 20% to 25%. This chain connects TRBV5-1 to TRBJ1-2, with no clear D. The sequenced sample was CD8+ T cells not binding an NS4B(214-222) dextramer, sorted from PBMCs, obtained approximately 22 days after the first yellow fever vaccination. This sequence originates from a young man who received the YFV17D yellow fever vaccine. The CDR3 region is CASSSNSARANYGYTF. The CDR3 nucleotides are TGCGCCAGCAGCTCGAACTCGGCACGGGCTAACTATGGCTACACCTTC.